This paragraph reports one TCR beta chain. Its antigen is unidentified. Every sample yielded at least 6.5 million isolated PBMCs. Alongside a J-beta primer mix, a sample-barcoded 5' primer served in a second PCR lasting roughly 7 to 12 cycles. TCRdb analysed the 5' RACE reads with MiXCR anew, one entry per CDR3 protein. The sample shows roughly 800,000 distinct CDR3 sequences, roughly 40% of them seen only once. The data stem from a study of blood T cells in healthy people across ages. Study outcomes and limitations: Calculation of diversity from one million T cells yielded estimates considered to be underestimates. Older age went with lower TCR beta diversity per million T cells, in a roughly linear way.

The CDR3 is made up of 16 amino acids. The V and J ends lost 6 bases and 9 bases respectively, with 24 bases between them. Material: blood. The TCR originated in a young man in good health. This chain links TRBV12-3 or TRBV12-4 with TRBJ2-1; either TRBD1 or TRBD2 may fit D (7 bases each). In DNA form, the CDR3 reads TGTGCCAGCAGGCCCTCCCAGGGGGGGGAGTCGGGTGAGCAGTTCTTC. This translates into CASRPSQGGESGEQFF.